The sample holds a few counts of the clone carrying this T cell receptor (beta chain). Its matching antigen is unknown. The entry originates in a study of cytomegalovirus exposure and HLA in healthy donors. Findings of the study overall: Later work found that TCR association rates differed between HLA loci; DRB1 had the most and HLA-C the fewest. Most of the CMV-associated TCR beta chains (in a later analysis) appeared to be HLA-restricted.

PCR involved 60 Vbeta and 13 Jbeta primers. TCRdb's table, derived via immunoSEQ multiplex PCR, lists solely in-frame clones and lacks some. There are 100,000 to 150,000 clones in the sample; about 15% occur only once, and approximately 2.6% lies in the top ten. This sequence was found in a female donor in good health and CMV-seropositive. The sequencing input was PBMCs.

In DNA form, the CDR3 reads TGCGCCAGCAGCGGCCAGGGGGCCTACAATGAGCAGTTCTTC. It encodes CASSGQGAYNEQFF. The chain links TRBV5-1 to TRBJ2-1; 7 bases are shared with TRBD1. The CDR3 is 14 amino acids. The germline V gene encodes CDR1 SGHRS and CDR2 YFSETQ. V shed 4 bases, J shed 2 bases, and the junction held 3 bases outside the gene matches. The full variable domain, completed using reference TRBV5-1 and TRBJ2-1, is KAGVTQTPRYLIKTRGQQVTLSCSPISGHRSVSWYQQTPGQGLQFLFEYFSETQRNKGNFPGRFSGRQFSNSRSEMNVSTLELGDSALYLCASSGQGAYNEQFFGPGTRLTVL.